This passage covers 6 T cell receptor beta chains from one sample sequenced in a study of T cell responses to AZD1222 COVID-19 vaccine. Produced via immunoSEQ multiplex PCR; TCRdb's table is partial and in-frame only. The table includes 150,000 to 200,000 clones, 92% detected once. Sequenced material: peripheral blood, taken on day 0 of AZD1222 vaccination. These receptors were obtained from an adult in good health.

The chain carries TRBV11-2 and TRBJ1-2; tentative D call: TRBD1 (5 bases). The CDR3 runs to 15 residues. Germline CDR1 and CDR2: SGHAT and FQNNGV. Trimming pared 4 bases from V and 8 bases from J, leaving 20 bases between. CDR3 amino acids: CASSSPGRTIWGYTF. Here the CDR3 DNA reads TGTGCCAGCAGCTCCCCGGGACGGACCATCTGGGGCTACACCTTC.

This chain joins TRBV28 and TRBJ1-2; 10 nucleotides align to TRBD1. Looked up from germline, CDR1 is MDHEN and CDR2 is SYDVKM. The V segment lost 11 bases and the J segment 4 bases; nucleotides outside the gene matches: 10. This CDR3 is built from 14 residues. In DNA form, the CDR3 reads TGTGCCGCCAGAACCGGGACAGGGGCCTATGGCTACACCTTC. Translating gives CAARTGTGAYGYTF.

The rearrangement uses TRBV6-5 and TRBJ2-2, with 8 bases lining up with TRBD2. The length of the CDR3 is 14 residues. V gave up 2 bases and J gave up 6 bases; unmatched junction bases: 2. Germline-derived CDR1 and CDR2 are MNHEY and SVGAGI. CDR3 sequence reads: CASSYAGGAGELFF. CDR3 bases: TGTGCCAGCAGTTACGCGGGGGGCGCCGGGGAGCTGTTTTTT.

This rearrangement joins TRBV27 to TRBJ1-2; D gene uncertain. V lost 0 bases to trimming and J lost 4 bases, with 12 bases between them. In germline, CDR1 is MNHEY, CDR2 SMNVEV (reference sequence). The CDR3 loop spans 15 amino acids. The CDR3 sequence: CASSLSASSGYGYTF. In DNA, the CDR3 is TGTGCCAGCAGTTTATCGGCATCCTCGGGCTATGGCTACACCTTC.

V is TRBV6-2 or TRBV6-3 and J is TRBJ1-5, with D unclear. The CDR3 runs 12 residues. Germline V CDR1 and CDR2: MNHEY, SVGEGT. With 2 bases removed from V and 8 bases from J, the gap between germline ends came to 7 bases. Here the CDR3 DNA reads TGTGCCAGCAGTTACCGGCAGAAGCCCCAGCATTTT. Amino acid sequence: CASSYRQKPQHF.

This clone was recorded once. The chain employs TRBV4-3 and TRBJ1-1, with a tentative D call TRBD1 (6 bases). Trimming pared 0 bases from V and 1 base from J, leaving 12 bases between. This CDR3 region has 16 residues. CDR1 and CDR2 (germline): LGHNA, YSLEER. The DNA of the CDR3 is TGCGCCAGCAGCCAAGAAGGGGGTGGGCCGAACACTGAAGCTTTCTTT. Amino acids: CASSQEGGGPNTEAFF.